The 13 T cell receptor beta chains listed next were all sequenced from one sample in a study of blood T cell repertoires in COVID-19. TCRdb's copy holds only in-frame clones and misses some; the assay was immunoSEQ multiplex PCR. The table lists over 250,000 clones, approximately 85% of them singletons, with 11% in the top ten. Sequenced sample: peripheral blood. These receptors originate from a woman in her 70s with acute or convalescent COVID-19.

The rearrangement links TRBV5-1 to TRBJ1-5, with D perhaps TRBD1 (6 bases). The CDR3 contains 14 residues. Looked up from germline, CDR1 is SGHRS and CDR2 is YFSETQ. Trimming cost V 4 bases and J 4 bases, with 12 bases left between them. The CDR3 DNA reads TGCGCCAGCAGCCCCGGGACATCAAATCAGCCCCAGCATTTT. This gives the protein CASSPGTSNQPQHF.

The chain employs TRBV6-5 and TRBJ1-1, with D unclear. Germline V gene data show CDR1 as MNHEY and CDR2 as SVGAGI. Trimming cost V 7 bases and J 1 base, with 13 bases left between them. The CDR3 contains 14 residues. In DNA form, the CDR3 reads TGTGCCAGCACCCTTTTACCGGGGAACACTGAAGCTTTCTTT. Translation: CASTLLPGNTEAFF.

This clone is a singleton in its sample. This sequence joins TRBV5-4 and TRBJ2-6; D gene ambiguous. Germline V CDR1 and CDR2: SGHNT, YYREEE (reference sequence). The CDR3 contains 15 residues. Trimming removed 1 base from V and 0 bases from J, with 5 bases in between. DNA of the CDR3: TGTGCCAGCAGCTTGCTAAGCTCTGGGGCCAACGTCCTGACTTTC. This encodes CASSLLSSGANVLTF.

V usage is TRBV7-2 and J usage is TRBJ1-4; 8 bases are a match to TRBD1. The germline V gene has CDR1 SGHTA and CDR2 FQGNSA. The trim removed 1 base at V and 7 bases at J, leaving 11 bases unmatched. The CDR3 is made up of 17 amino acids. CDR3: CASSLGQGKRIVEKLFF. CDR3 nucleotide sequence: TGTGCCAGCAGCTTAGGACAGGGGAAGCGGATCGTTGAAAAACTGTTTTTT.

The rearrangement joins TRBV5-6 to TRBJ1-1; D perhaps matches TRBD1 (5 bases). Germline CDR1 SGHDT, CDR2 YYEEEE. V was shortened by 4 bases and J by 3 bases, with 16 bases between the two germline ends. CDR3 length: 15 residues. CDR3 sequence: CASSTHRSRYTEAFF. CDR3 DNA sequence: TGTGCCAGCAGCACCCACAGGTCGCGTTACACTGAAGCTTTCTTT.

The chain links TRBV19 to TRBJ1-2; TRBD1 matches 8 bases. Trimming took 0 bases from V and 7 from J; bases not matched to a gene: 10. The CDR3 is 16 residues long. Per the germline V gene, CDR1 is LNHDA and CDR2 is SQIVND (reference sequence). CDR3 region: CASSIDAAQGAGGYTF. The CDR3 nucleotides read TGTGCCAGTAGTATAGATGCCGCCCAGGGGGCCGGTGGCTACACCTTC. Drawing the rest from reference TRBV19 and TRBJ1-2, the complete variable domain is DGGITQSPKYLFRKEGQNVTLSCEQNLNHDAMYWYRQDPGQGLRLIYYSQIVNDFQKGDIAEGYSVSREKKESFPLTVTSAQKNPTAFYLCASSIDAAQGAGGYTFGSGTRLTVV.

V usage is TRBV19 and J usage is TRBJ1-4, with TRBD1 identical over 7 bases. Germline values: CDR1 LNHDA, CDR2 SQIVND (reference sequence). The V and J ends lost 9 bases and 6 bases, in that order; junction bases with no gene match: 10. The CDR3 runs 14 residues. CDR3 nucleotides: TGTGCCAGCCTCCGACAGGGAGGAGATGAAAAACTGTTTTTT. This gives the protein CASLRQGGDEKLFF.

J is TRBJ2-6 and V is TRBV9, with D possibly TRBD2 on 6 matching bases. The length of the CDR3 is 17 residues. Germline CDR1 and CDR2: SGDLS and YYNGEE. Trimming removed 4 bases at V and 0 bases at J, with 14 bases between. CDR3 bases: TGTGCCAGCAGCCTAGGTCCGGGGGACTCTGGGGCCAACGTCCTGACTTTC. Translation: CASSLGPGDSGANVLTF.

The rearrangement uses TRBV15 and TRBJ2-5; the match to TRBD2 covers 9 bases. J lost 5 bases, V lost 1 base, and 8 bases had no gene match. The CDR3 length is 16 residues. CDR1 and CDR2 (germline): LNHNV, YYDKDF (reference sequence). The CDR3 region has the DNA TGTGCCACCAGCAGAGTCGCGGGACTAGCTGTTGAGACCCAGTACTTC. This gives the protein CATSRVAGLAVETQYF.

The chain couples TRBV19 to TRBJ1-2, with D perhaps matching TRBD1 (6 bases). V dropped 2 bases and J dropped 2 bases, with 12 bases sitting between them. The CDR3 extends over 15 amino acids. Germline CDR1 is LNHDA and CDR2 is SQIVND (reference sequence). The CDR3 is CASSIKGRGNYGYTF. The DNA of the CDR3 is TGTGCCAGTAGTATAAAGGGAAGGGGGAACTATGGCTACACCTTC.

J is TRBJ2-1 and V is TRBV24-1; 14 nucleotides agree with TRBD2. V trimming: 3 bases; J trimming: 8 bases; junction bases outside the gene matches: 5. Germline V gene data show CDR1 as KGHDR and CDR2 as SFDVKD. CDR3 size: 16 residues. DNA of the CDR3: TGTGCCACCAGTGATCCAGGACTAGCGGGGGGCTATGAGCAGTTCTTC. The encoded protein is CATSDPGLAGGYEQFF.

The V and J genes are TRBV15 and TRBJ2-7, with a possible D match to TRBD1 (6 bases). CDR1 LNHNV and CDR2 YYDKDF come from the germline V gene (reference sequence). V dropped 5 bases and J dropped 6 bases, with 17 bases sitting between them. The CDR3 is made up of 14 amino acids. In DNA form, the CDR3 reads TGTGCCACCAGCCCCTTTACAGGGTGGGGCGAGCAGTACTTC. It specifies CATSPFTGWGEQYF. The whole variable domain, remainder taken from reference TRBV15 and TRBJ2-7, is DAMVIQNPRYQVTQFGKPVTLSCSQTLNHNVMYWYQQKSSQAPKLLFHYYDKDFNNEADTPDNFQSRRPNTSFCFLDIRSPGLGDTAMYLCATSPFTGWGEQYFGPGTRLTVT.

The chain is built from TRBV28 and TRBJ1-1, with D hard to call. V lost 5 bases and J lost 2, with 12 bases in between. The CDR3 runs 14 residues. Germline CDR1 MDHEN, CDR2 SYDVKM. Here the CDR3 DNA reads TGTGCCAGCAGTGCGACGACACCCAACACTGAAGCTTTCTTT. Amino acid sequence: CASSATTPNTEAFF.